This T cell receptor beta chain was sequenced for a study of early T cells in non-severe SARS-CoV-2 infection. Study details: With bulk RNA from unsorted whole blood as input, sequencing yielded unpaired chains.

The study's findings and limits: There was a bias toward anti-spike CD8 responses in VDJdb matching, which missed private and CD4 specificities.

Unique molecular identifiers were added to individual cDNA molecules. In TCRdb, the 5' RACE reads were re-called with MiXCR into one record per CDR3 protein. The data hold tens of thousands of distinct CDR3 sequences, with around 9.6% observed a single time. On this clonotype itself: Its antigen is not identified.

CDR1 is SGHVS, CDR2 FQNEAQ, per germline. The V end lost 2 bases, the J end lost 2 bases, and 4 bases lay between the germline ends. This CDR3 is 13 amino acids long. Source: whole blood, taken at baseline. The rearrangement links TRBV7-8 to TRBJ2-1; unclear D gene. The receptor was isolated from an adult who was a healthcare worker with PCR-confirmed SARS-CoV-2 infection or an uninfected control (not recorded which). CDR3 coding DNA: TGTGCCAGCAGCTTAATGGCCTACAATGAGCAGTTCTTC. Translation gives CASSLMAYNEQFF.